The 14 T cell receptor beta chains below all came from one sample that was sequenced in a study of blood T cells in healthy people across ages. A J-beta primer mix and a sample-barcoded 5' primer were used in a second PCR of roughly 6 to 11 cycles. TCRdb reprocessed the 5' RACE reads via MiXCR and lists one record per CDR3 protein. Of over 1,500,000 distinct CDR3 sequences in the sample, 40% to 55% were seen once. The sample comprised blood. These receptor sequences come from a woman aged 35 to 49 in good health.

The chain combines TRBV29-1 with TRBJ2-1; D call uncertain. V lost 2 bases and J lost 12, with 17 bases in between. Germline CDR1 is SQVTM and CDR2 is ANQGSEA. The CDR3 sequence is 13 residues long. The CDR3 region has the DNA TGCAGCGTTGAACTCCCCGCAGAGGACCGGCAGTTCTTC. It translates to CSVELPAEDRQFF.

This clonotype was picked up a small number of times. The rearrangement uses TRBV4-3 and TRBJ1-4; the match to TRBD1 covers 7 bases. Germline CDR1 LGHNA, CDR2 YSLEER. The J segment lost 8 bases and the V segment lost 0 bases, leaving 6 bases of the junction unmatched. The CDR3 covers 15 residues. The CDR3 bases are TGCGCCAGCAGCCAAGACGGACAGGTCAAGGAAAAACTGTTTTTT. Its protein is CASSQDGQVKEKLFF.

Only a few counts were recorded for this clonotype. The chain employs TRBV3-1 and TRBJ2-3; D gene uncertain. V dropped 0 bases and J dropped 3 bases, with 7 bases sitting between them. The V gene's germline CDR1 is LGHDT and CDR2 YNNKEL (reference sequence). There are 14 residues in the CDR3. The CDR3 DNA is TGTGCCAGCAGCCAAGATTTCGTAACAGATACGCAGTATTTT. Its translation: CASSQDFVTDTQYF.

In this sample, this clonotype turned up many times. This chain links TRBV25-1 with TRBJ2-7; a possible D gene is TRBD2 (5 bases). Germline V gene data show CDR1 as MGHDK and CDR2 as SYGVNS. This CDR3 is built from 14 residues. V was cut by 6 bases and J by 2 bases, with 14 bases left in between. As DNA, the CDR3 is TGTGCCAGCAGAGCCCGAGGGTGGCCCTACGAGCAGTACTTC. Translated, it gives CASRARGWPYEQYF.

The chain uses TRBV7-2 and TRBJ1-1; no clear D. Germline CDR1 SGHTA, CDR2 FQGNSA. V lost 6 bases and J lost 0, with 14 bases in between. The CDR3 sequence is 15 residues long. The DNA for the CDR3 is TGTGCCAGCAGGCCTCACTCAGGCATGAACACTGAAGCTTTCTTT. Amino acids: CASRPHSGMNTEAFF.

A few counts support this clonotype. The V and J genes are TRBV25-1 and TRBJ2-1; D possibly matches TRBD1 or TRBD2 (5 bases each). Trimming pared 6 bases from V and 4 bases from J, leaving 16 bases between. The CDR3 sequence is 15 residues long. Looked up from germline, CDR1 is MGHDK and CDR2 is SYGVNS. In DNA form, the CDR3 reads TGTGCCAGCAGACGGGACCCTCTAGGGTACAATGAGCAGTTCTTC. It specifies CASRRDPLGYNEQFF.

The chain carries TRBV5-1 and TRBJ1-2; 8 bases are shared with TRBD1. The CDR3 is 14 residues long. The germline V gene has CDR1 SGHRS and CDR2 YFSETQ. V lost 1 base and J lost 12; bases outside the gene matches: 11. CDR3 coding DNA: TGCGCCAGCAGCTTGTACTCCGGACAGGGAACAAACACCTTC. Amino acids: CASSLYSGQGTNTF.

This clonotype was counted a few times. CDR3 in DNA: TGTGCCAGCACCCAACAGGACAATGAGCAGTTCTTC. It encodes CASTQQDNEQFF. This chain connects TRBV12-3 or TRBV12-4 to TRBJ2-1; possibly TRBD1 for D (5 bases). There are 12 residues in the CDR3. The germline V and J ends were trimmed by 7 bases and 5 bases, with 9 bases remaining between them.

V and J are TRBV3-1 and TRBJ2-1, with 7 positions matching TRBD2. Trimming cost V 4 bases and J 7 bases; bases outside gene matches: 10. CDR1 is LGHDT, CDR2 YNNKEL, per germline (reference sequence). The CDR3 is 15 amino acids. CDR3 amino acids: CASSPRGTTLNEQFF. As DNA, the CDR3 is TGTGCCAGCAGCCCCAGAGGGACTACCCTTAATGAGCAGTTCTTC.

The chain recombines TRBV7-2 with TRBJ2-5; 7 positions match TRBD2. With V trimmed by 8 bases and J by 3 bases, 9 bases remained unmatched. This CDR3 is built from 14 residues. Germline CDR1 is SGHTA and CDR2 is FQGNSA. The CDR3 is CASRAQAGKETQYF. The CDR3 bases are TGTGCCAGCCGGGCACAAGCGGGGAAAGAGACCCAGTACTTC.

This clonotype occurred a few times. The rearrangement links TRBV6-2 or TRBV6-3 to TRBJ2-4; D could derive from TRBD1 or TRBD2 (5 bases each). Germline V gene sequence: CDR1 MNHEY, CDR2 SVGEGT. The CDR3 covers 13 residues. V lost 0 bases, J lost 12 bases, and 12 bases lay in between. CDR3 nucleotides: TGTGCCAGCAGTTACTCCCCCGGGACGACTCAGTACTTC. Translated, it gives CASSYSPGTTQYF.

V and J are TRBV12-3 or TRBV12-4 and TRBJ1-5; 9 positions agree with TRBD1. With V trimmed by 6 bases and J by 1 base, 7 bases remained unmatched. This CDR3 contains 16 residues. CDR3 loop: CASRVGQGSSNQPQHF. DNA of the CDR3: TGTGCCAGCAGGGTGGGACAGGGTTCGAGCAATCAGCCCCAGCATTTT.

This clonotype was counted a few times. The chain uses TRBV20-1 and TRBJ2-7; the D gene is possibly TRBD1 (6 bases). Trimming cost V 2 bases and J 3 bases, with 14 bases left between them. Germline V gene sequence: CDR1 DFQATT, CDR2 SNEGSKA (reference sequence). This CDR3 contains 14 residues. The CDR3 coding sequence is TGCAGTGCTAGACTCCTGGACAGTCACTACGAGCAGTACTTC. Protein product: CSARLLDSHYEQYF.

This rearrangement joins TRBV7-2 to TRBJ2-5; D gene unclear. Germline-derived CDR1 and CDR2 are SGHTA and FQGNSA. This CDR3 spans 15 amino acids. Trimming stripped 4 bases from V and 4 bases from J, with 16 bases between. The CDR3 bases are TGTGCCAGCAGCTACGCTGTACTACAGAGAGAGACCCAGTACTTC. This translates into CASSYAVLQRETQYF.